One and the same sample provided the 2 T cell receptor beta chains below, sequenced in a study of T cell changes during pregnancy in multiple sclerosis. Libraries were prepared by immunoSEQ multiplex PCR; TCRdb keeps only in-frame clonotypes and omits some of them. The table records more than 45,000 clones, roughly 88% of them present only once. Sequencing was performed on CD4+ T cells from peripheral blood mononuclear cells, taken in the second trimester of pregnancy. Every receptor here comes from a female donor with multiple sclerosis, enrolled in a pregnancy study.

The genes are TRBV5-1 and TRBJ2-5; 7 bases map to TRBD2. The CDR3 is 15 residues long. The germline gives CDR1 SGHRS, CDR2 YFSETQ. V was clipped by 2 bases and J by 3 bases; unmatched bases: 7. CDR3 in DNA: TGCGCCAGCAGCTTCGAGCAGCGGGATGAAGAGACCCAGTACTTC. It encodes CASSFEQRDEETQYF.

In DNA form, the CDR3 reads TGCAGCGTGGTGGGACAGGGAAGGGCGGGGAACACTGAAGCTTTCTTT. Translating gives CSVVGQGRAGNTEAFF. The rearrangement links TRBV29-1 to TRBJ1-1, with TRBD1 matching 9 bases. Trimming removed 6 bases from V and 1 base from J; junction bases left unmatched: 12. Germline CDR1 is SQVTM and CDR2 is ANQGSEA. The CDR3 sequence is 16 residues long.